A single sample gave rise to the 21 T cell receptor beta chains below, sequenced in a study of early T cells in non-severe SARS-CoV-2 infection. Via MiXCR, TCRdb re-called the 5' RACE reads, giving one row per CDR3 protein. This table holds about 49,000 distinct CDR3 sequences, about 11% found once. Sample: whole blood. These TCRs come from an adult who was a healthcare worker with PCR-confirmed SARS-CoV-2 infection or an uninfected control (not recorded which).

This clonotype has ten or more counts. Written as DNA, the CDR3 is TGTGCCAGCAGTTTAAGGTCAGGCAATCAGCCCCAGCATTTT. It codes for CASSLRSGNQPQHF. The chain has TRBV12-3 or TRBV12-4 and TRBJ1-5; D is unresolved. V was clipped by 2 bases and J by 2 bases, with 7 bases between them. The CDR3 contains 14 residues.

The rearrangement uses TRBV9 and TRBJ2-3, with 8 bases aligning to TRBD1. The CDR3 is 13 residues long. V lost 3 bases, J lost 6 bases, and 3 bases stayed unmatched. Germline CDR1 and CDR2: SGDLS and YYNGEE. DNA of the CDR3: TGTGCCAGCAGCGGGACAGGGTTCGATACGCAGTATTTT. Translated: CASSGTGFDTQYF.

This clonotype showed up many times. J is TRBJ2-3 and V is TRBV9; no clear D gene. Germline assignment: CDR1 SGDLS and CDR2 YYNGEE. Trimming shortened V by 2 bases and J by 1 base, and 8 bases separated the two germline ends. The CDR3 is 14 amino acids. CDR3 coding DNA: TGTGCCAGCAGCGTCCAGTCGGGCACAGATACGCAGTATTTT. Translated, it gives CASSVQSGTDTQYF.

This clonotype was seen more than once but under ten times. The chain joins TRBV6-6 to TRBJ1-6; D not certain. Per germline, CDR1 MNHNY and CDR2 SVGAGI (reference sequence). Trimming took off 2 bases at V and 5 bases at J, with 7 bases between the two ends. This CDR3 region has 14 residues. The CDR3 DNA reads TGTGCCAGCAGTTACACCGAGAATAATTCACCCCTCCACTTT. This codes for CASSYTENNSPLHF.

The J gene is TRBJ1-6, the V gene TRBV7-9, with D perhaps TRBD1 (5 bases). This CDR3 comprises 13 residues. The germline V gene has CDR1 SEHNR and CDR2 FQNEAQ (reference sequence). The ends were cut back, 7 bases at V and 5 bases at J, with 9 bases in the middle. Written as DNA, the CDR3 is TGTGCCAGCAATGACAGCGATAATTCACCCCTCCACTTT. This sequence encodes CASNDSDNSPLHF.

The chain is built from TRBV12-3 or TRBV12-4 and TRBJ2-6; D is ambiguous. Trimming took off 5 bases at V and 2 bases at J, with 13 bases between the two ends. This CDR3 has 16 amino acids. DNA for the CDR3: TGTGCCAGCAGTGGGCCGTTTGTGGCTGGGGCCAACGTCCTGACTTTC. Protein product: CASSGPFVAGANVLTF.

This clonotype was found many times. This chain connects TRBV6-6 to TRBJ1-5; possible D gene TRBD1, 6 bases. Germline CDR1 reads MNHNY; CDR2 reads SVGAGI (reference sequence). The CDR3 covers 13 residues. The germline V and J ends were trimmed by 6 bases and 11 bases, with 17 bases remaining between them. The DNA of the CDR3 is TGTGCCAGCAGGCAATATGAAGGGGGTGCCCAGCATTTT. It yields the protein CASRQYEGGAQHF.

V gene TRBV2 combines with J gene TRBJ2-4, with TRBD2 identical over 8 bases. V gave up 1 base and J gave up 0 bases; unmatched junction bases: 2. Germline-derived CDR1 and CDR2 are SNHLY and FYNNEI. This CDR3 region has 16 residues. The CDR3 DNA reads TGTGCCAGCAGTGAAGAGCGGGGGCTAGCCAAAAACATTCAGTACTTC. Protein product: CASSEERGLAKNIQYF.

This clonotype was counted ten times or more. J is TRBJ2-1 and V is TRBV20-1; 13 positions agree with TRBD2. V was pared by 1 base and J by 7 bases, with 7 bases of the junction left unmatched. CDR3 length: 16 amino acids. Germline V gene lookup returns CDR1 DFQATT and CDR2 SNEGSKA (reference sequence). The CDR3 is CSARGPGLAGVNEQFF. In nucleotides, the CDR3 is TGCAGTGCTAGAGGCCCCGGACTAGCGGGAGTGAATGAGCAGTTCTTC.

In its sample, this clonotype was seen many times. Here the CDR3 reads CASSQITSTDTQYF. In nucleotides, the CDR3 is TGTGCCAGCAGCCAGATAACTAGCACAGATACGCAGTATTTT. The V gene is TRBV7-2, the J gene TRBJ2-3; D gene unclear. Trimming left V 5 bases short and J 0 bases short, with 9 bases between. Germline V gene data show CDR1 as SGHTA and CDR2 as FQGNSA. The length of the CDR3 is 14 residues.

J is TRBJ2-7 and V is TRBV30, with D possibly matching TRBD2 (5 bases). Germline CDR1 reads GTSNPN; CDR2 reads SVGIG (reference sequence). The CDR3 contains 17 residues. V lost 1 base and J lost 0, with 19 bases in between. In DNA form, the CDR3 reads TGTGCCTGGAGTGGCCAGAAAGCGGCGATCAGCTCCTACGAGCAGTACTTC. Its protein product is CAWSGQKAAISSYEQYF. Filled out from reference TRBV30 and TRBJ2-7, the complete variable domain reads SQTIHQWPATLVQPVGSPLSLECTVEGTSNPNLYWYRQAAGRGLQLLFYSVGIGQISSEVPQNLSASRPQDRQFILSSKKLLLSDSGFYLCAWSGQKAAISSYEQYFGPGTRLTVT.

The chain has TRBV7-2 and TRBJ2-1; 10 nucleotides line up with TRBD2. Germline V gene lookup returns CDR1 SGHTA and CDR2 FQGNSA. V lost 2 bases, J lost 4 bases, and 2 bases stayed unmatched. The CDR3 has 15 residues. The CDR3 bases are TGTGCCAGCAGCTTAAGCGGGAGGGGTTACAATGAGCAGTTCTTC. Its translation is CASSLSGRGYNEQFF.

This clonotype was observed a handful of times. The chain recombines TRBV20-1 with TRBJ2-7; 7 nucleotides line up with TRBD1. V shed 5 bases and J 7 bases; nucleotides not matched to a gene: 8. CDR1 and CDR2 from the germline V gene are DFQATT and SNEGSKA (reference sequence). The CDR3 covers 12 residues. The CDR3 sequence is CSASSTGREQYF. DNA for the CDR3: TGCAGTGCTTCATCGACAGGGCGAGAGCAGTACTTC.

The table lists this clonotype with a few counts. This chain connects TRBV7-9 to TRBJ2-3; 9 bases are shared with TRBD1. With V trimmed by 1 base and J by 1 base, 3 bases remained unmatched. Germline V gene lookup returns CDR1 SEHNR and CDR2 FQNEAQ (reference sequence). CDR3 length equals 16 residues. The CDR3 protein is CASSLGRTGGTDTQYF. The CDR3 bases are TGTGCCAGCAGCTTAGGGAGGACAGGGGGCACAGATACGCAGTATTTT.

This clonotype was seen repeatedly, ten times or more. This sequence joins TRBV6-2 or TRBV6-3 and TRBJ2-7; D is ambiguous. V shed 7 bases and J shed 2 bases, with 12 bases lying between them. The germline V gene has CDR1 MNHEY and CDR2 SVGEGT. This CDR3 is built from 13 residues. The CDR3 here is CASIGLITYEQYF. The DNA for the CDR3 is TGTGCCAGCATAGGATTAATCACCTACGAGCAGTACTTC.

This clonotype was recorded at least ten times. The V and J genes are TRBV29-1 and TRBJ2-1, with D uncertain. This CDR3 comprises 12 residues. Deletions cut 3 bases from V and 3 bases from J, with 6 bases between. Germline CDR1 and CDR2: SQVTM and ANQGSEA. The CDR3 DNA follows: TGCAGCGTTGACAGGAACTACAATGAGCAGTTCTTC. Amino acid sequence: CSVDRNYNEQFF.

The chain joins TRBV29-1 to TRBJ1-5, with D unresolved. The CDR3 has 12 residues. V was shortened by 4 bases and J by 3 bases, with 7 bases between the two germline ends. Germline V gene sequence: CDR1 SQVTM, CDR2 ANQGSEA. Here the CDR3 DNA reads TGCAGCGTTGGGACTTCCAATCAGCCCCAGCATTTT. Residues: CSVGTSNQPQHF. Full variable domain (outside the CDR3, taken from reference TRBV29-1 and TRBJ1-5): SAVISQKPSRDICQRGTSLTIQCQVDSQVTMMFWYRQQPGQSLTLIATANQGSEATYESGFVIDKFPISRPNLTFSTLTVSNMSPEDSSIYLCSVGTSNQPQHFGDGTRLSIL.

The table lists this clonotype with a few counts. V gene TRBV27 combines with J gene TRBJ2-3; TRBD1 is a possible D gene (5 bases). V gave up 1 base and J gave up 6 bases, with 11 bases separating them. This CDR3 has 14 residues. From germline, CDR1 is MNHEY and CDR2 SMNVEV (reference sequence). The CDR3 spells CASSLYAGLDTQYF. The CDR3 bases are TGTGCCAGCAGTTTATACGCAGGGTTGGATACGCAGTATTTT.

CDR3 in amino acids: CASHGDWTSGGTSTDTQYF. The CDR3 nucleotides are TGTGCCAGCCATGGGGACTGGACTAGCGGGGGGACGAGCACAGATACGCAGTATTTT. The gene calls are TRBV28 and TRBJ2-3; 14 nucleotides agree with TRBD2. The J segment lost 0 bases and the V segment lost 8 bases, leaving 13 bases of the junction unmatched. Germline CDR1 is MDHEN and CDR2 is SYDVKM. This CDR3 region has 19 residues.

There are many counts of this clonotype. The V and J genes are TRBV4-3 and TRBJ1-2; D call uncertain. CDR3 size: 14 residues. Germline CDR1 is LGHNA and CDR2 is YSLEER. The V and J ends lost 0 bases and 7 bases respectively, with 12 bases between them. The CDR3 DNA follows: TGCGCCAGCAGCCAAGATCACGGGGATCGTGGCTACACCTTC. It is translated as CASSQDHGDRGYTF.

The sample holds many counts of this clonotype. This chain uses TRBV5-1 with TRBJ2-1; possible D gene TRBD1, 5 bases. Germline values: CDR1 SGHRS, CDR2 YFSETQ. The CDR3 has 13 residues. V was cut by 4 bases and J by 3 bases, with 8 bases left in between. Here the CDR3 DNA reads TGCGCCAGCAGCCAGGGTGGCTACAATGAGCAGTTCTTC. Translated: CASSQGGYNEQFF.